Detailed here is one TCR beta chain. This entry belongs to a study of shared clonotypes between healthy human individuals. The CDR3 runs 15 residues. Germline CDR1 reads LNHDA; CDR2 reads SQIVND (reference sequence). V was clipped by 5 bases and J by 4 bases; unmatched bases: 7. TCRdb keeps only in-frame clones here, not all; method: immunoSEQ multiplex PCR. The data contain 150,000 to 200,000 clones, roughly 93% of them singletons. The receptor was derived from a woman in her 30s in good health. The chain recombines TRBV19 with TRBJ1-5, with 8 bases aligning to TRBD1. Sequencing was carried out using naive CD4+ T cells sorted from blood. Subset noted: CD45RA+ positively selected. The CDR3: CASSPDRAKNQPQHF. The CDR3 nucleotides are TGTGCCAGTAGTCCGGACAGGGCAAAAAATCAGCCCCAGCATTTT.